This T cell receptor beta chain was found in a study of OX40 agonist ivuxolimab in advanced cancers. Background on the whole study: Ivuxolimab was an agonistic, fully human IgG2 monoclonal antibody directed against OX40 (CD134), a costimulatory receptor. Peripheral TCRbeta sequencing was intended to test whether TCR sequence diversity was altered and clonal T-cell expansion was caused by ivuxolimab. Intravenous ivuxolimab was administered to patients every 2 weeks at six dose levels: 0.01, 0.1, 0.3, 1.5, 3 and 10 mg/kg. Patients were allowed to have had prior anti-PD-1, anti-PD-L1 or anti-CTLA-4 therapy, and roughly two fifths of the dose-escalation patients had been treated with checkpoint inhibitors. Partial responses occurred in three dose-escalation patients: two with cutaneous melanoma and one with hepatocellular carcinoma. The paper reports the monotherapy dose-escalation portion (N of about 51 patients) of the phase I ivuxolimab trial. Of the roughly 54 dose-escalation patients, hepatocellular carcinoma was present in about 20, melanoma in about 15, renal cell carcinoma in 9 and head and neck cancer in 9. A male proportion of about 79% and a mean age of around 60 years, ranging from 23 to 79, were recorded for the dose-escalation cohort. The study at large found these results: Which antigens the clonally expanded peripheral T cells were specific for was not determined. On average, CD8+ T cells showed more expanded clones than CD4+ T cells after ivuxolimab. In partial responders in the 0.1-3.0 mg/kg groups, normalized peripheral clonal expansion was found to be among the lowest, especially among CD8+ T cells. Clonal expansion of both CD4+ and CD8+ blood T cells was observed from baseline to week 6 at doses 0.1 to 3.0 mg/kg. Low levels of normalized T-cell clonal expansion were also seen in some nonresponding patients.

In the case of this clone: What antigen it recognizes has not been identified. Per-base qualities were not stored, and no clone one base away is much larger.

The trial excluded patients who had a history of autoimmune disease or who were on systemic immunosuppression. In every dose cohort, peripheral blood was drawn for TCR sequencing at baseline, cycle 4 day 1, and cycle 7 day 1. The samples were drawn from a first-in-human, open-label, multicenter phase I dose-escalation trial of ivuxolimab. Adults with locally advanced or metastatic head and neck squamous cell, hepatocellular, melanoma or renal cell carcinoma were enrolled in the trial. Before TCR sequencing, CD4+ and CD8+ T cells were separately sorted from peripheral blood. For sequencing of the TCRbeta CDR3 region, genomic DNA was extracted from the sorted cells. The immunoSEQ Assay was used to sequence the TCRbeta CDR3 regions. What TCRdb holds here is the immuneACCESS table cut down to in-frame rearrangements. Part of the clones is not present; checked against another copy, under half of the missing clones reflect an unresolved V gene, and the others are unexplained. The sample includes under 20,000 clones, with approximately 76% observed a single time. Of the sample, approximately 45% is held by the ten largest clones.

The TCR sequence derives from an adult with an advanced solid tumor such as melanoma, head and neck, liver or kidney cancer. The sample in question was CD4+ or CD8+ T cells sorted from blood, obtained in a trial of the OX40 agonist ivuxolimab.

In nucleotide form, the sequence is TGTGCCAGCAGCTACAGGGGAAACACTGAAGCTTTCTTT. Its coded protein is CASSYRGNTEAFF. Here the chain combines TRBV7-6 and TRBJ1-1, and TRBD1 aligns with 7 junction nucleotides. Ends trimmed: V by 4 bases, J by 2 bases; bases unmatched to a gene: 1. The CDR3 numbers 13 residues from cysteine through phenylalanine. Kept here is only the CDR3 DNA, which spans 39 bases and is read in frame from base 1. The germline V gene specifies SGHVS as CDR1 and FNYEAQ as CDR2.